The 31 T cell receptor beta chains below all came from one sample that was sequenced in a study of cytomegalovirus exposure and HLA in healthy donors. PCR used 60 Vbeta primers and 13 Jbeta primers. Assay used: immunoSEQ multiplex PCR; TCRdb lists only in-frame clones, some missing. The sample carries under 95,000 clones, over 60% recorded once. Specimen: PBMCs. Every receptor here comes from a male donor in good health and CMV-seronegative.

The chain links TRBV9 to TRBJ1-4; the match to TRBD1 covers 9 bases. J was trimmed by 13 bases and V by 3 bases; bases with no gene match: 16. Germline assignment: CDR1 SGDLS and CDR2 YYNGEE. CDR3 length: 16 amino acids. CDR3 protein: CASSGGLQGAQRRLFF. In nucleotides, the CDR3 is TGTGCCAGCAGCGGTGGGCTACAGGGGGCGCAGCGAAGACTGTTTTTT.

This rearrangement joins TRBV29-1 to TRBJ2-1; 9 positions agree with TRBD1. Losses at the gene ends were 8 bases for V and 5 bases for J; bases not matched to a gene: 10. The CDR3 totals 14 residues. Germline CDR1 is SQVTM and CDR2 is ANQGSEA. CDR3 amino acids: CSIYPGQGHNEQFF. CDR3 DNA sequence: TGCAGCATTTACCCGGGACAGGGCCACAATGAGCAGTTCTTC.

The CDR3: CASSSQIERRGLSYEQFF. The CDR3 DNA reads TGCGCCAGCAGCAGTCAAATCGAGAGGAGGGGGCTTTCGTATGAGCAGTTCTTC. V and J are TRBV4-1 and TRBJ2-1; weak D call: TRBD1 (7 bases). This CDR3 comprises 18 residues. V dropped 5 bases and J dropped 8 bases, with 28 bases sitting between them. From germline, CDR1 is MGHRA and CDR2 YSYEKL.

The V call is TRBV10-3, the J call TRBJ2-2, with a possible D match to TRBD2 (5 bases). Germline V gives CDR1 ENHRY, CDR2 SYGVKD. The CDR3 extends over 15 amino acids. The V end lost 3 bases, the J end lost 6 bases, and 14 bases lay between the germline ends. The CDR3: CAISDLAQKSGELFF. CDR3 coding DNA: TGTGCCATCAGTGATCTAGCCCAAAAATCCGGGGAGCTGTTTTTT.

V and J are TRBV2 and TRBJ2-7; D unclear. This CDR3 is built from 11 residues. V lost 7 bases to trimming and J lost 2 bases, with 6 bases between them. Looked up from germline, CDR1 is SNHLY and CDR2 is FYNNEI. The CDR3 loop is CASTPTYEQYF. The CDR3 bases are TGTGCCAGCACTCCTACCTACGAGCAGTACTTC.

This chain joins TRBV2 and TRBJ2-7; tentatively, D is TRBD2 (5 bases). Germline V gene data show CDR1 as SNHLY and CDR2 as FYNNEI. Trimming shortened V by 2 bases and J by 6 bases, and 8 bases separated the two germline ends. This CDR3 spans 12 amino acids. CDR3 in DNA: TGTGCCAGCAGTGAAAGAGGGTTCGAGCAGTACTTC. It codes for CASSERGFEQYF.

J is TRBJ2-3 and V is TRBV11-3; D is perhaps TRBD1 (6 bases). The CDR3 covers 16 residues. Germline-derived CDR1 and CDR2 are SGHNT and YENEEA. V lost 5 bases and J 0 bases, leaving 15 bases between the germline ends. CDR3 sequence: CASSVGHQTSTDTQYF. CDR3 DNA sequence: TGTGCCAGCAGCGTGGGACACCAAACGAGCACAGATACGCAGTATTTT.

This rearrangement joins TRBV28 to TRBJ2-4; 8 bases align to TRBD2. V lost 0 bases and J lost 0; bases outside the gene matches: 7. Germline V gene data show CDR1 as MDHEN and CDR2 as SYDVKM. This CDR3 contains 18 residues. The CDR3 nucleotides read TGTGCCAGCAGTTTATGGGGTAGCGGGGATCTAGCCAAAAACATTCAGTACTTC. This sequence encodes CASSLWGSGDLAKNIQYF.

A few counts support this clone. V and J are TRBV29-1 and TRBJ1-2; TRBD1 matches at 10 bases. The germline V gene encodes CDR1 SQVTM and CDR2 ANQGSEA. The CDR3 is made up of 15 amino acids. The V and J ends lost 7 bases and 8 bases, in that order; junction bases with no gene match: 16. CDR3 sequence: CSAQVPGQGLRGYTF. In nucleotides, the CDR3 is TGCAGCGCCCAAGTCCCGGGACAGGGGCTGCGGGGCTACACCTTC.

This chain links TRBV7-9 with TRBJ2-5; TRBD1 matches at 8 bases. Germline V gene data show CDR1 as SEHNR and CDR2 as FQNEAQ (reference sequence). The CDR3 is made up of 14 amino acids. With 5 bases clipped from V and 5 bases from J, the junction kept 7 bases outside the gene matches. CDR3: CASSLTQGAETQYF. In DNA, the CDR3 is TGTGCCAGCAGCCTAACGCAGGGGGCGGAGACCCAGTACTTC.

This chain connects TRBV6-1 to TRBJ2-6; 7 nucleotides agree with TRBD1. Germline-derived CDR1 and CDR2 are MNHNS and SASEGT. This CDR3 region has 17 residues. Trimming removed 4 bases from V and 0 bases from J; junction bases left unmatched: 6. CDR3 DNA: TGTGCCAGCAGTGTGTGGGACAGAATCTCTGGGGCCAACGTCCTGACTTTC. Its translation: CASSVWDRISGANVLTF.

The rearrangement uses TRBV12-5 and TRBJ1-4, with 12 bases that match TRBD1. CDR3 length: 19 amino acids. Germline values: CDR1 LGHNT, CDR2 FRNRAP. V lost 6 bases, J lost 10 bases, and 21 bases stayed unmatched. CDR3 nucleotide sequence: TGTGCTAGTGGAATGAAACCGGGACAGGGGGCGGGTGCGGTAAGAAAACTGTTTTTT. Encoded protein: CASGMKPGQGAGAVRKLFF.

There are a few counts of this clone. The V gene is TRBV5-4, the J gene TRBJ2-5; maybe TRBD1 (6 bases). Trimming removed 4 bases from V and 4 bases from J, with 11 bases in between. The CDR3 loop spans 13 amino acids. Germline V CDR1 and CDR2: SGHNT, YYREEE (reference sequence). In DNA, the CDR3 is TGTGCCAGCAGCGTGACAGGCGGAGAGACCCAGTACTTC. Encoded protein: CASSVTGGETQYF. The full variable domain, in which reference TRBV5-4 and TRBJ2-5 provide the parts outside the CDR3, is ETGVTQSPTHLIKTRGQQVTLRCSSQSGHNTVSWYQQALGQGPQFIFQYYREEENGRGNFPPRFSGLQFPNYSSELNVNALELDDSALYLCASSVTGGETQYFGPGTRLLVL.

A remark on this clone: A read error may produce the germline difference seen at one junction end. V usage is TRBV25-1 and J usage is TRBJ1-2; 10 bases map to TRBD1. The CDR3 is made up of 14 amino acids. CDR1 is MGHDK and CDR2 is SYGVNS in the germline V gene. The CDR3 here is CASSAGQGTYGYPF. CDR3 in DNA: TGTGCCAGCAGTGCGGGACAGGGGACCTATGGCTACCCCTTC.

The V call is TRBV27, the J call TRBJ2-3; no reliable D call. V lost 4 bases and J lost 0, with 14 bases in between. Germline CDR1 is MNHEY and CDR2 is SMNVEV (reference sequence). The CDR3 sequence is 16 residues long. The CDR3 region has the DNA TGTGCCAGCAGTTCATCTGGCGGAACTAGCACAGATACGCAGTATTTT. Translation: CASSSSGGTSTDTQYF.

V gene TRBV14 combines with J gene TRBJ2-5, with a tentative D call TRBD2 (5 bases). The germline V gene has CDR1 SGHDN and CDR2 FVKESK. V was cut by 1 base and J by 7 bases, with 7 bases left in between. The CDR3 contains 12 residues. CDR3 nucleotide sequence: TGTGCCAGCAGCCAAGGACGGGGGACCCAGTACTTC. Translation: CASSQGRGTQYF.

The V call is TRBV11-1, the J call TRBJ2-1, with TRBD1 matching 8 bases. The V and J ends lost 5 bases and 1 base, in that order; junction bases with no gene match: 7. Germline assignment: CDR1 SGHAT and CDR2 FQDESV (reference sequence). CDR3 length: 16 amino acids. The CDR3 sequence: CASSQDRGGSYNEQFF. Here the CDR3 DNA reads TGTGCCAGCAGCCAAGACAGGGGTGGATCCTACAATGAGCAGTTCTTC.

CDR3 DNA: TGTGCCAGTAGTAAACTTTTCGGTAACGAGCAGTACTTC. Its translation is CASSKLFGNEQYF. The chain carries TRBV19 and TRBJ2-7; no clear D gene. Trimming removed 4 bases from V and 5 bases from J, with 12 bases in between. Germline V gene sequence: CDR1 LNHDA, CDR2 SQIVND (reference sequence). This CDR3 spans 13 amino acids. Full variable domain (remainder filled in from reference TRBV19 and TRBJ2-7): DGGITQSPKYLFRKEGQNVTLSCEQNLNHDAMYWYRQDPGQGLRLIYYSQIVNDFQKGDIAEGYSVSREKKESFPLTVTSAQKNPTAFYLCASSKLFGNEQYFGPGTRLTVT.

This chain joins TRBV7-2 and TRBJ2-7; possibly TRBD1 for D (5 bases). The CDR3 length is 15 residues. Germline loops: CDR1 SGHTA, CDR2 FQGNSA. The germline V and J ends were trimmed by 1 base and 2 bases, with 12 bases remaining between them. In nucleotides, the CDR3 is TGTGCCAGCAGCTTAGAAGGCAGGGTCACCTACGAGCAGTACTTC. Translation gives CASSLEGRVTYEQYF. Combining the CDR3 with reference TRBV7-2 and TRBJ2-7 gives the whole variable domain GAGVSQSPSNKVTEKGKDVELRCDPISGHTALYWYRQSLGQGLEFLIYFQGNSAPDKSGLPSDRFSAERTGGSVSTLTIQRTQQEDSAVYLCASSLEGRVTYEQYFGPGTRLTVT.

The gene calls are TRBV19 and TRBJ2-7; perhaps TRBD2 as D (8 bases). This CDR3 region has 18 residues. From germline, CDR1 is LNHDA and CDR2 SQIVND (reference sequence). V dropped 4 bases and J dropped 0 bases, with 22 bases sitting between them. The CDR3, as DNA: TGTGCCAGTAGTACCGCGGGGGGAGGGACAGCGAACTCCTACGAGCAGTACTTC. Translating it yields CASSTAGGGTANSYEQYF.

V gene TRBV6-5 combines with J gene TRBJ1-4, with 9 bases fitting TRBD1. The germline V gene encodes CDR1 MNHEY and CDR2 SVGAGI. Unmatched junction bases numbered 3, after V lost 4 bases and J lost 6 bases. This CDR3 has 14 amino acids. CDR3 nucleotide sequence: TGTGCCAGCAGTTCGGGACAGGGCCATGAAAAACTGTTTTTT. As protein: CASSSGQGHEKLFF.

The gene calls are TRBV25-1 and TRBJ1-2, with 7 bases identical to TRBD1. V trimming: 0 bases; J trimming: 8 bases; junction bases outside the gene matches: 6. This CDR3 is 14 amino acids long. Germline-derived CDR1 and CDR2 are MGHDK and SYGVNS. The CDR3 loop is CASSEYKGAEGYTF. The DNA for the CDR3 is TGTGCCAGCAGTGAATATAAGGGGGCGGAGGGCTACACCTTC.

This clone has just one count. This sequence joins TRBV5-1 and TRBJ2-3, with 11 positions matching TRBD1. Per germline, CDR1 SGHRS and CDR2 YFSETQ. There are 17 residues in the CDR3. The V gene end was trimmed by 5 bases and the J gene end by 5 bases; junction bases not matched to a gene: 13. Here the CDR3 DNA reads TGCGCCAGCAGTTGGACAGGGGGCGCGGGGACGGGAGATACGCAGTATTTT. It translates to CASSWTGGAGTGDTQYF.

The count of this clone is one. The chain joins TRBV6-1 to TRBJ1-1; D call uncertain. This CDR3 comprises 14 residues. In germline, CDR1 is MNHNS, CDR2 SASEGT. The ends were cut back, 3 bases at V and 5 bases at J, with 13 bases in the middle. DNA of the CDR3: TGTGCCAGCAGTGAGGGAGACATGTATACTGAAGCTTTCTTT. Amino acid sequence: CASSEGDMYTEAFF.

The chain is built from TRBV27 and TRBJ2-2; maybe TRBD2 (7 bases). Germline V gives CDR1 MNHEY, CDR2 SMNVEV (reference sequence). Trimming took off 2 bases at V and 0 bases at J, with 13 bases between the two ends. There are 17 residues in the CDR3. The CDR3 region has the DNA TGTGCCAGCAGTTTAAAGGGGGGGCCCACGAACACCGGGGAGCTGTTTTTT. As protein: CASSLKGGPTNTGELFF.

V and J are TRBV10-2 and TRBJ1-5, with TRBD1 as a possible D gene (5 bases). V gave up 0 bases and J gave up 4 bases, with 13 bases separating them. CDR1 WSHSY and CDR2 SAAADI come from the germline V gene. The CDR3 has 16 residues. The CDR3 spells CASSESMGQMNQPQHF. The CDR3 DNA sequence: TGCGCCAGCAGTGAGTCGATGGGGCAGATGAATCAGCCCCAGCATTTT.

This clone was seen only a few times. J is TRBJ2-5 and V is TRBV4-3, with 9 bases that match TRBD2. The V gene end was trimmed by 3 bases and the J gene end by 5 bases; junction bases not matched to a gene: 4. There are 14 residues in the CDR3. CDR1 and CDR2 from the germline V gene are LGHNA and YSLEER. This chain's CDR3 is CASSHGRGGETQYF. CDR3 DNA: TGCGCCAGCAGCCATGGGCGGGGGGGCGAGACCCAGTACTTC.

This sequence joins TRBV29-1 and TRBJ1-4; no reliable D call. Trimming removed 5 bases at V and 5 bases at J, with 9 bases between. The CDR3 has 12 amino acids. Per the germline V gene, CDR1 is SQVTM and CDR2 is ANQGSEA. CDR3 DNA: TGCAGCGTTTCGGAGAGGAATGAAAAACTGTTTTTT. Protein: CSVSERNEKLFF.

The chain joins TRBV11-2 to TRBJ1-2; D not resolved. Germline V gene data show CDR1 as SGHAT and CDR2 as FQNNGV. The CDR3 has 14 amino acids. Trimming pared 1 base from V and 4 bases from J, leaving 10 bases between. The CDR3 spells CASSLAPAGYGYTF. Here the CDR3 DNA reads TGTGCCAGCAGCTTAGCCCCGGCAGGCTATGGCTACACCTTC.

The chain joins TRBV5-1 to TRBJ2-3; 10 nucleotides agree with TRBD2. The J segment lost 4 bases and the V segment lost 2 bases, leaving 16 bases of the junction unmatched. CDR3 length: 19 amino acids. Germline V gives CDR1 SGHRS, CDR2 YFSETQ. CDR3 residues: CASSFFSRGQRGGPDTQYF. The CDR3 nucleotides read TGCGCCAGCAGCTTCTTCTCGCGTGGGCAGCGGGGGGGCCCAGATACGCAGTATTTT.

This chain connects TRBV5-6 to TRBJ2-1; 10 bases match TRBD2. The CDR3 loop spans 15 amino acids. Germline values: CDR1 SGHDT, CDR2 YYEEEE. J was trimmed by 15 bases and V by 3 bases; bases with no gene match: 15. CDR3 sequence reads: CASSWGGSGRYSGFF. Here the CDR3 DNA reads TGTGCCAGCAGCTGGGGAGGTAGCGGGAGGTATTCTGGGTTCTTC.